There are a few counts of the clone carrying this T cell receptor (beta chain). Distinct nucleotide sequences in the sample also encode this CDR3. In the authors' methods: Reference gene primers were amplified, and this amplification served to estimate nucleated cell counts. Sequenced by immunoSEQ multiplex PCR; TCRdb stores in-frame clones only, minus some. V and J calls plus clone size are reproduced from that table; the DNA served to infer D and trimming. This repertoire shows 98,000 or so clones, roughly 80% found once; its top ten account for approximately 27%. The data were taken from a study of blood T cell repertoires in COVID-19. Whole-study context: Researchers got acute and convalescent COVID-19 samples from the United States, Italy and Spain.

Germline V gene lookup returns CDR1 MNHEY and CDR2 SVGAGI. The V segment lost 6 bases and the J segment 0 bases; nucleotides outside the gene matches: 5. The length of the CDR3 is 15 residues. The gene calls are TRBV6-5 and TRBJ1-5; 7 bases fit TRBD1. Sequenced: peripheral blood. The sequence was collected from a man aged 60-69 years with acute or convalescent COVID-19. The CDR3 here is CASRVTGDSNQPQHF. The CDR3 coding sequence is TGTGCCAGCAGGGTAACAGGGGATAGCAATCAGCCCCAGCATTTT.